This is a list of T cell receptor beta chains from one sample in a study of cytomegalovirus exposure and HLA in healthy donors. Data came from immunoSEQ multiplex PCR; TCRdb stores just in-frame clones and leaves some out. Among some 110,000 clones listed, 83% were seen once. The sequencing input was PBMCs. The receptors here all came from a man between 18 and 35 years old in good health and CMV-seronegative. Both conserved end residues are part of each CDR3. The D gene is left open where the match is weak. Size is omitted from some rows. Given values are once, few, many or a class for expanded clones.

-	-	TRBV19	TRBJ1-1	TGTGCCAGTAGCCCCCGGGATGTAGGTAACACTGAAGCTTTCTTT	CASSPRDVGNTEAFF
TRBD2	-	TRBV7-9	TRBJ2-1	TGTGCCAGCAGCTCACGACTAGCGGGGTTACAAAATGAGCAGTTCTTC	CASSSRLAGLQNEQFF
TRBD2	-	TRBV13	TRBJ2-7	TGTGCCAGCAGCTACACCCGGCGGACTAGCGGGGACCCCTACGAGCAGTACTTC	CASSYTRRTSGDPYEQYF
-	-	TRBV4-3	TRBJ1-1	TGCGCCAGCGGACCCCGGACGGGAAACACTGAAGCTTTCTTT	CASGPRTGNTEAFF
-	-	TRBV4-3	TRBJ1-1	TGCGCCAGCAGCCTAGAAGGGGGGAACACTGAAGCTTTCTTT	CASSLEGGNTEAFF
TRBD1	-	TRBV5-4	TRBJ1-5	TGTGCCAGCAGCCGGGGACAGGGGGGGATTGGCAATCAGCCCCAGCATTTT	CASSRGQGGIGNQPQHF
TRBD1	-	TRBV5-6	TRBJ2-1	TGTGCCAGCAGCGTGACAGGGGGCTCTTTAACTGGTGAGCAGTTCTTC	CASSVTGGSLTGEQFF
TRBD1	-	TRBV18	TRBJ1-1	TGTACCAGCTCACCGGGACAGGGGATGGGCACTGAAGCTTTCTTT	CTSSPGQGMGTEAFF
-	once	TRBV4-2	TRBJ1-5	TGTGCCAGCAGCCAAGATTTGGGGGGTCAGCCCCAGCATTTT	CASSQDLGGQPQHF
-	once	TRBV11-1	TRBJ1-1	TGTGCCAGCAGCTTGTTCAGGGGTTACACTGAAGCTTTCTTT	CASSLFRGYTEAFF
-	-	TRBV7-9	TRBJ1-2	TGTGCCAGCAGCTTAGTTCTTAACTATGGCTACACCTTC	CASSLVLNYGYTF